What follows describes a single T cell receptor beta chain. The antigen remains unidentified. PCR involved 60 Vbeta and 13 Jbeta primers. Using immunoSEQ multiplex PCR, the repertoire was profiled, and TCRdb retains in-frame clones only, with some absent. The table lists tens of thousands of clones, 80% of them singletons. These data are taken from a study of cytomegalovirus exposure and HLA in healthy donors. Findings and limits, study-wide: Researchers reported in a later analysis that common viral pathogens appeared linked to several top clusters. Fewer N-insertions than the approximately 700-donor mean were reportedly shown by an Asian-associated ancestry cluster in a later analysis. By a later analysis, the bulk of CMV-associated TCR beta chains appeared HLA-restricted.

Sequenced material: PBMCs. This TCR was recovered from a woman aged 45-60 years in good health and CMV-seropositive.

The CDR3 DNA sequence: TGTGCCAGTAGTGGCGCCCGGGGGTACAACTATGGCTACACCTTC. Translation gives CASSGARGYNYGYTF. The V and J genes are TRBV19 and TRBJ1-2; the D gene is possibly TRBD1 (5 bases). The CDR3 contains 15 residues. V was pared by 5 bases and J by 2 bases, with 15 bases between. CDR1 LNHDA and CDR2 SQIVND come from the germline V gene (reference sequence).